These 30 T cell receptor beta chains were all obtained from the same sample, sequenced in a study of blood T cells in healthy people across ages. Combining a sample-barcoded 5' primer with a J-beta primer mix, a second PCR ran for about 7 to 11 cycles. TCRdb analysed the 5' RACE reads with MiXCR anew, one entry per CDR3 protein. The sample has 850,000 to 1,300,000 distinct CDR3 sequences; under 45% are singletons. Sequences were obtained from blood. These receptors were collected from a woman aged 60-70 years in good health.

The CDR3 loop is CASGSPGRTQPQHF. The CDR3 DNA sequence: TGTGCCAGCGGGTCCCCGGGCCGCACTCAGCCCCAGCATTTT. This chain connects TRBV27 to TRBJ1-5; D uncertain. The germline gives CDR1 MNHEY, CDR2 SMNVEV (reference sequence). V was trimmed by 8 bases and J by 6 bases, leaving 17 bases between them. The CDR3 extends over 14 amino acids.

A word on this clonotype: A much larger clone is a single base away; this may be a read error. The chain combines TRBV29-1 with TRBJ2-5; TRBD2 is a possible D gene (7 bases). The length of the CDR3 is 13 residues. Germline V CDR1 and CDR2: SQVTM, ANQGSEA. Deletions cut 4 bases from V and 11 bases from J, with 20 bases between. For the CDR3, the DNA is TGCAGCGTTGGAGGGGGGGTCTACAATGAGCAGTACTTC. Amino acids: CSVGGGVYNEQYF.

The V call is TRBV6-5, the J call TRBJ2-1; TRBD1 or TRBD2 may be the D gene (6 bases each). The V end lost 4 bases, the J end lost 4 bases, and 14 bases lay between the germline ends. CDR3 length equals 15 residues. CDR1 is MNHEY and CDR2 is SVGAGI in the germline V gene. The CDR3 protein is CASSLGWGAYNEQFF. In nucleotides, the CDR3 is TGTGCCAGCAGTTTAGGTTGGGGGGCTTACAATGAGCAGTTCTTC.

This clonotype came up a few times. CDR3 nucleotide sequence: TGTGCCAGCAGCCTCGAGCGGGAGGATGGGTACGAGCAGTACTTC. It encodes CASSLEREDGYEQYF. This chain links TRBV7-8 with TRBJ2-7; 9 bases match TRBD2. CDR1 is SGHVS and CDR2 is FQNEAQ in the germline V gene. This CDR3 is 15 amino acids long. Germline trimming cut 5 bases from V and 4 bases from J; bases unmatched to any gene: 9.

Points on this clonotype: An end of the junction does not agree with germline; a read error may underlie this. This rearrangement joins TRBV4-1 to TRBJ1-1; TRBD1 is a possible D gene (5 bases). CDR3 size: 13 residues. Germline-derived CDR1 and CDR2 are MGHRA and YSYEKL. The CDR3 coding sequence is TGTGCCAGCAGCCAAGACAGGAACACTGAAGCTTTCTTT. Translating it yields CASSQDRNTEAFF.

The table lists this clonotype with a few counts. The chain carries TRBV6-2 or TRBV6-3 and TRBJ1-2, with 7 bases lining up with TRBD1. This CDR3 contains 14 residues. Unmatched junction bases numbered 9, after V lost 7 bases and J lost 4 bases. The germline V gene has CDR1 MNHEY and CDR2 SVGEGT. The DNA for the CDR3 is TGTGCCAGCACCAAAGACAGGGTTTCCTATGGCTACACCTTC. Translating gives CASTKDRVSYGYTF.

The chain uses TRBV6-5 and TRBJ2-1; D gene uncertain. The V end lost 2 bases, the J end lost 3 bases, and 8 bases lay between the germline ends. The CDR3 has 14 amino acids. Per the germline V gene, CDR1 is MNHEY and CDR2 is SVGAGI. Written as DNA, the CDR3 is TGTGCCAGCAGTTACACAGCGTTCTACAATGAGCAGTTCTTC. Protein: CASSYTAFYNEQFF.

The rearrangement uses TRBV10-3 and TRBJ2-7; 11 bases fit TRBD1. With 8 bases clipped from V and 0 bases from J, the junction kept 6 bases outside the gene matches. The CDR3 has 15 residues. Germline V lookup: CDR1 ENHRY, CDR2 SYGVKD. In nucleotides, the CDR3 is TGTGCCATCGGGTCTGGGACAGGGGGCTCCTACGAGCAGTACTTC. Amino acid sequence: CAIGSGTGGSYEQYF.

This clonotype was picked up a small number of times. This chain uses TRBV5-1 with TRBJ2-1; tentatively, D is TRBD1 or TRBD2 (5 bases each). V dropped 4 bases and J dropped 6 bases, with 11 bases sitting between them. The germline gives CDR1 SGHRS, CDR2 YFSETQ. The CDR3 length is 13 residues. CDR3 DNA sequence: TGCGCCAGCAGCCCGGGACCCCGCAATGAGCAGTTCTTC. It specifies CASSPGPRNEQFF. Full variable domain (outside the CDR3, taken from reference TRBV5-1 and TRBJ2-1): KAGVTQTPRYLIKTRGQQVTLSCSPISGHRSVSWYQQTPGQGLQFLFEYFSETQRNKGNFPGRFSGRQFSNSRSEMNVSTLELGDSALYLCASSPGPRNEQFFGPGTRLTVL.

The V gene is TRBV7-9, the J gene TRBJ1-2, with a possible D match to TRBD1 (5 bases). Germline V gene lookup returns CDR1 SEHNR and CDR2 FQNEAQ (reference sequence). The V and J ends lost 5 bases and 6 bases respectively, with 16 bases between them. The CDR3 is made up of 14 amino acids. This CDR3 reads CASSLRDPTHGYTF. The CDR3 DNA reads as TGTGCCAGCAGCCTCCGGGACCCTACGCATGGCTACACCTTC.

The chain has TRBV5-1 and TRBJ2-1; 9 positions match TRBD2. This CDR3 has 17 residues. CDR1 and CDR2 from the germline V gene are SGHRS and YFSETQ. The V segment lost 0 bases and the J segment 4 bases; nucleotides outside the gene matches: 8. CDR3 DNA: TGCGCCAGCAGCTTGGGGCTGACTAGCGGAACTTACAATGAGCAGTTCTTC. This codes for CASSLGLTSGTYNEQFF. The variable domain in full, with the rest retrieved from reference TRBV5-1 and TRBJ2-1, is KAGVTQTPRYLIKTRGQQVTLSCSPISGHRSVSWYQQTPGQGLQFLFEYFSETQRNKGNFPGRFSGRQFSNSRSEMNVSTLELGDSALYLCASSLGLTSGTYNEQFFGPGTRLTVL.

The J gene is TRBJ2-1, the V gene TRBV5-1; a possible D gene is TRBD1 (5 bases). This CDR3 region has 16 residues. CDR1 is SGHRS and CDR2 is YFSETQ in the germline V gene. Trimming took off 0 bases at V and 2 bases at J, with 12 bases between the two ends. In DNA form, the CDR3 reads TGCGCCAGCAGCTTGGCCCCCAGGGAACCCTACAATGAGCAGTTCTTC. Amino acids: CASSLAPREPYNEQFF. The whole variable domain, remainder taken from reference TRBV5-1 and TRBJ2-1, is KAGVTQTPRYLIKTRGQQVTLSCSPISGHRSVSWYQQTPGQGLQFLFEYFSETQRNKGNFPGRFSGRQFSNSRSEMNVSTLELGDSALYLCASSLAPREPYNEQFFGPGTRLTVL.

The chain links TRBV5-5 to TRBJ2-3; no reliable D call. Between the trimmed V and J ends, which lost 4 bases and 3 bases, there was a span of 12 bases. CDR1 is SGHKS, CDR2 YYEKEE, per germline (reference sequence). This CDR3 has 14 amino acids. The CDR3 reads CASSPVFQTDTQYF. In DNA, the CDR3 is TGTGCCAGCAGCCCTGTTTTTCAAACAGATACGCAGTATTTT. Together with reference TRBV5-5 and TRBJ2-3, the CDR3 gives the full variable domain: DAGVTQSPTHLIKTRGQQVTLRCSPISGHKSVSWYQQVLGQGPQFIFQYYEKEERGRGNFPDRFSARQFPNYSSELNVNALLLGDSALYLCASSPVFQTDTQYFGPGTRLTVL.

This sequence joins TRBV3-1 and TRBJ2-1; no reliable D call. There are 15 residues in the CDR3. CDR1 is LGHDT, CDR2 YNNKEL, per germline (reference sequence). The V and J ends lost 0 bases and 4 bases respectively, with 10 bases between them. Written as DNA, the CDR3 is TGTGCCAGCAGCCAAGATGGTCGCAGATACAATGAGCAGTTCTTC. This encodes CASSQDGRRYNEQFF.

The rearrangement uses TRBV2 and TRBJ1-2, with 7 positions matching TRBD1. This CDR3 has 13 residues. V shed 4 bases, J shed 8 bases, and the junction held 7 bases outside the gene matches. Germline V gene data show CDR1 as SNHLY and CDR2 as FYNNEI. This CDR3 is CASSVAGGRGYTF. The CDR3 DNA reads as TGTGCCAGCAGTGTAGCAGGGGGACGAGGCTACACCTTC. Looking up the rest from reference TRBV2 and TRBJ1-2 gives the full variable domain: EPEVTQTPSHQVTQMGQEVILRCVPISNHLYFYWYRQILGQKVEFLVSFYNNEISEKSEIFDDQFSVERPDGSNFTLKIRSTKLEDSAMYFCASSVAGGRGYTFGSGTRLTVV.

The chain combines TRBV28 with TRBJ2-7, with D hard to call. The ends were cut back, 5 bases at V and 6 bases at J, with 14 bases in the middle. The germline gives CDR1 MDHEN, CDR2 SYDVKM. The CDR3 spans 13 residues. Written as DNA, the CDR3 is TGTGCCAGCAGTCAAACCGCCCGAGGCGAGCAGTACTTC. As protein: CASSQTARGEQYF.

For this clonotype: One junction end disagrees with the germline gene, perhaps due to a read error. V and J are TRBV20-1 and TRBJ2-1; D unclear. Matching the DNA end better, TRBJ2-7 makes the J call doubtful. The germline V gene has CDR1 DFQATT and CDR2 SNEGSKA (reference sequence). CDR3 length: 11 amino acids. The CDR3 DNA reads as TGCAGTGCCAGAGGCGACAATGAGCAGTACTTC. Protein sequence: CSARGDNEQYF.

Only a few counts were recorded for this clonotype. This rearrangement joins TRBV5-1 to TRBJ2-1; D tentatively fits TRBD1 or TRBD2 (6 bases each). The CDR3 spans 15 residues. V was pared by 1 base and J by 3 bases, with 11 bases between. Germline V gene data show CDR1 as SGHRS and CDR2 as YFSETQ. The CDR3 sequence is CASSLTGADYNEQFF. For the CDR3, the DNA is TGCGCCAGCAGCTTGACGGGGGCCGACTACAATGAGCAGTTCTTC.

V gene TRBV29-1 combines with J gene TRBJ2-1; D is uncertain. V was pared by 7 bases and J by 8 bases, with 15 bases between. This CDR3 region has 12 residues. Per the germline V gene, CDR1 is SQVTM and CDR2 is ANQGSEA. CDR3 nucleotide sequence: TGCAGCGCCGAGACCTCATTCGATGAGCAGTTCTTC. Protein product: CSAETSFDEQFF.

This clonotype was counted between two and nine times. J is TRBJ2-4 and V is TRBV27, with D possibly being TRBD1 (5 bases). V lost 5 bases and J lost 5, with 22 bases in between. This CDR3 spans 17 amino acids. Germline V gives CDR1 MNHEY, CDR2 SMNVEV (reference sequence). The CDR3 DNA reads as TGTGCCAGCAGTGCGAAGTCCCCAAGGGGCCCCCAAAACATTCAGTACTTC. Amino acid sequence: CASSAKSPRGPQNIQYF.

This chain links TRBV4-1 with TRBJ2-4; D is possibly TRBD1 or TRBD2 (7 bases each). The assigned J gene may be wrong: the sequence end matches TRBJ2-7 better. CDR3 length: 18 residues. CDR1 MGHRA and CDR2 YSYEKL come from the germline V gene. The CDR3 nucleotides are TGCGCCAGCAGCCAAGATCCGGGGGGCGACAGGGTGCTCTACGAGCAGTACTTC. The encoded protein is CASSQDPGGDRVLYEQYF.

This clonotype was seen a handful of times. The chain recombines TRBV6-5 with TRBJ2-7; maybe TRBD2 (5 bases). The end of the DNA fits TRBJ2-5 better, so the J call may be wrong. Germline CDR1 MNHEY, CDR2 SVGAGI. This CDR3 is 15 amino acids long. The CDR3 DNA reads as TGTGCCAGCAGTTACTCGCCGGGGATCCGAGAGACCCAGTACTTC. This gives the protein CASSYSPGIRETQYF.

The V gene is TRBV9, the J gene TRBJ1-6; D is ambiguous. The CDR3 covers 15 residues. Between the trimmed V and J ends, which lost 2 bases and 6 bases, there was a span of 12 bases. Germline V gives CDR1 SGDLS, CDR2 YYNGEE. The CDR3 DNA follows: TGTGCCAGCAGCGTGGGCCTGACACCTAATTCACCCCTCCACTTT. Protein product: CASSVGLTPNSPLHF.

V and J are TRBV20-1 and TRBJ2-3; no definite D call. V gave up 5 bases and J gave up 0 bases, with 6 bases separating them. Germline V gene data show CDR1 as DFQATT and CDR2 as SNEGSKA (reference sequence). The CDR3 contains 12 residues. The CDR3: CSALPSTDTQYF. The CDR3 DNA reads TGCAGTGCTCTTCCAAGCACAGATACGCAGTATTTT.

The CDR3 here is CAWDQGVNYGYTF. CDR3 nucleotide sequence: TGTGCCTGGGACCAGGGGGTGAACTATGGCTACACCTTC. This rearrangement joins TRBV30 to TRBJ1-2; 7 bases align to TRBD1. The CDR3 is made up of 13 amino acids. Germline values: CDR1 GTSNPN, CDR2 SVGIG (reference sequence). V shed 5 bases, J shed 2 bases, and the junction held 5 bases outside the gene matches.

This rearrangement joins TRBV7-2 to TRBJ2-1, with D perhaps matching TRBD2 (5 bases). Germline V lookup: CDR1 SGHTA, CDR2 FQGNSA. V lost 1 base and J 5 bases, leaving 15 bases between the germline ends. The CDR3 has 16 amino acids. The CDR3 region is CASSLVGGGPNNEQFF. DNA for the CDR3: TGTGCCAGCAGCTTAGTTGGTGGCGGGCCAAACAATGAGCAGTTCTTC.

V gene TRBV7-6 combines with J gene TRBJ2-5; a possible D gene is TRBD1 (5 bases). CDR1 and CDR2 (germline): SGHVS, FNYEAQ. V was clipped by 5 bases and J by 5 bases, with 12 bases between them. The CDR3 spans 13 residues. CDR3 protein: CASSLRVRETQYF. The DNA of the CDR3 is TGTGCCAGCAGCCTCAGGGTTCGGGAGACCCAGTACTTC.

The chain links TRBV29-1 to TRBJ2-7; a possible D gene is TRBD2 (5 bases). The J call may be in error: the DNA end matches TRBJ2-5 better. The length of the CDR3 is 13 residues. Germline CDR1 SQVTM, CDR2 ANQGSEA. The CDR3 here is CSVGPGIVETQYF. CDR3 nucleotide sequence: TGCAGCGTTGGTCCCGGGATTGTGGAGACCCAGTACTTC.

This clonotype was seen only a few times. This rearrangement joins TRBV6-1 to TRBJ1-4; 8 nucleotides align to TRBD1. CDR1 is MNHNS and CDR2 is SASEGT in the germline V gene. The CDR3 has 18 amino acids. The V and J ends lost 2 bases and 0 bases, in that order; junction bases with no gene match: 8. The CDR3 bases are TGTGCCAGCAGTGAAAATTATCAGGGGGCTGCAACTAATGAAAAACTGTTTTTT. The encoded protein is CASSENYQGAATNEKLFF.

This clonotype was observed a few times. The chain has TRBV20-1 and TRBJ1-4; D remains ambiguous. The CDR3 extends over 14 amino acids. Trimming shortened V by 5 bases and J by 0 bases, and 10 bases separated the two germline ends. The V gene's germline CDR1 is DFQATT and CDR2 SNEGSKA (reference sequence). As DNA, the CDR3 is TGCAGTGCTCCGATTGGGCCAACTAATGAAAAACTGTTTTTT. Encoded protein: CSAPIGPTNEKLFF.